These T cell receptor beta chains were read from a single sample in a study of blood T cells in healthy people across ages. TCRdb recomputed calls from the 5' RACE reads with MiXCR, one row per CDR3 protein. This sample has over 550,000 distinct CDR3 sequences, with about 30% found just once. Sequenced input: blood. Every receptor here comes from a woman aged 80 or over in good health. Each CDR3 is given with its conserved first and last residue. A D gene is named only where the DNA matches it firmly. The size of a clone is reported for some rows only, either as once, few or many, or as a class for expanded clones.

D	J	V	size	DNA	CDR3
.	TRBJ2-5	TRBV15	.	TGTGCCACCAGCAGAGGAAAAGAGACCCAGTACTTC	CATSRGKETQYF
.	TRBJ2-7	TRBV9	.	TGTGCCAGCAGCGTAGAGGCGGGACCCACCTACGAGCAGTACTTC	CASSVEAGPTYEQYF
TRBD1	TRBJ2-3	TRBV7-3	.	TGTGCCAGCAGCTTAACGTCTGGAGGGACAGGGGGCACAGATACGCAGTATTTT	CASSLTSGGTGGTDTQYF
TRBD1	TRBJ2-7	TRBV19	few	TGTGCCAGTAGTATAAGACAGGGGAGGATCTACGAGCAGTACTTC	CASSIRQGRIYEQYF
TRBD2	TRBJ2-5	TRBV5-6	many	TGTGCCAGCAGCTCTACTAGCGGGGGATCGAAGACCCAGTACTTC	CASSSTSGGSKTQYF
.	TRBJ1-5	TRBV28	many	TGTGCCAGCGACCCGACCGGACGTGGACCCTATAGCAATCAGCCCCAGCATTTT	CASDPTGRGPYSNQPQHF
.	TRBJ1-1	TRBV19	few	TGTGCCTCAATGAACACTGAAGCTTTCTTT	CASMNTEAFF
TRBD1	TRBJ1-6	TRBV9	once	TGTGCCAGCGGCGTACGGGACAGCTCCACCCATAATTCACCCCTCCACTTT	CASGVRDSSTHNSPLHF
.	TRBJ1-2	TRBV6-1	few	TGTGCCAGCAGTGAAGCGATCGCAACCTATGGCTACACCTTC	CASSEAIATYGYTF
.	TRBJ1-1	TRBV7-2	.	TGTGCCAGCAGCTCCTCGACGAGAATGAACACTGAAGCTTTCTTT	CASSSSTRMNTEAFF
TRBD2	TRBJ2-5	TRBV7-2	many	TGTGCCAGCAGCTTATATGGTGCGAGCGGGGGGCGGGAGACCCAGTACTTC	CASSLYGASGGRETQYF